The rows below give T cell receptor beta chains drawn from one sample of a study of Graves' ophthalmopathy and Graves' hyperthyroidism. TCRdb redid the calling of the multiplex PCR reads with MiXCR, one entry per CDR3 protein. The sample has approximately 380,000 distinct CDR3 sequences; roughly 21% are singletons. Sequencing was done on a sample of peripheral blood. The receptors were gathered from a woman younger than 30 with stable Graves' hyperthyroidism. Both conserved end residues are part of each CDR3. A D gene is named only where the DNA matches it firmly. Not all rows give a size; the values are once, few, many and, for expanded clones, a class.

D | J | size | V | DNA | CDR3
. | TRBJ1-1 | . | TRBV28 | TGTGCCAGCACCGTCAGAATCTCCACTGAAGCTTTCTTT | CASTVRISTEAFF
. | TRBJ1-5 | . | TRBV28 | TGTGCCAGCAGGAAACAACAGGGTTTCAATCAGCCCCAGCATTTT | CASRKQQGFNQPQHF
. | TRBJ2-7 | . | TRBV5-1 | TGCGCCAGCAGCTTGAGCGAGTGGGGGACCGACGAGCAGTACTTC | CASSLSEWGTDEQYF
TRBD1 | TRBJ2-7 | . | TRBV20-1 | TGCAGTGCTGACAGGGCCGAAGGGGGTGTCGAGCAGTACTTC | CSADRAEGGVEQYF
TRBD2 | TRBJ2-7 | . | TRBV12-3/TRBV12-4 | TGTGCCAGCAGTCCGGGGACTAGCGGGAACTACGAGCAGTACTTC | CASSPGTSGNYEQYF
TRBD1 | TRBJ1-2 | . | TRBV7-6 | TGTGCCAGCAGCTTACCCGGGACAGGGGGAGGCTACACCTTC | CASSLPGTGGGYTF
. | TRBJ1-2 | few | TRBV30 | TGTGCCTGGCATCTCCCGGGACGGACTAACTATGGCTACACCTTC | CAWHLPGRTNYGYTF
. | TRBJ1-1 | . | TRBV6-5 | TGTGCCAGCAGGCTACCGGGACGGAACACTGAAGCTTTCTTT | CASRLPGRNTEAFF
. | TRBJ2-2 | many | TRBV5-1 | TGCGCCAGCAGCGTTCAACCGGCTAGCTCGGACACCGGGGAGCTGTTTTTT | CASSVQPASSDTGELFF
TRBD2 | TRBJ2-7 | . | TRBV6-5 | TGTGCCAGCAGTTACGACGGTGCTAGCGGCCCCTACGAGCAGTACTTC | CASSYDGASGPYEQYF
. | TRBJ2-7 | many | TRBV5-1 | TGCGCCAGCAGCTTGGAGTCAGCGGTAGTGGACGAGCAGTACTTC | CASSLESAVVDEQYF
. | TRBJ2-6 | few | TRBV2 | TGTGCCAGCAGTGAAAACAGGGCAGGGGCCAACGTCCTGACTTTC | CASSENRAGANVLTF
. | TRBJ2-7 | many | TRBV30 | TGTGCCTGGAGTATAGGACGCTCCTACGAGCAGTACTTC | CAWSIGRSYEQYF
. | TRBJ2-2 | . | TRBV28 | TGTGCCAGCAGTTTAGTCGGGAAGGGCACCGGGGAGCTGTTTTTT | CASSLVGKGTGELFF
. | TRBJ2-5 | many | TRBV5-8 | TGTGCCAGCAGCTTGGAACGGACGGTATACCAAGAGACCCAGTACTTC | CASSLERTVYQETQYF
. | TRBJ1-2 | . | TRBV10-3 | TGTGCCATCAGTGAGTCGACAAGCCACTATGGCTACACCTTC | CAISESTSHYGYTF
. | TRBJ2-7 | many | TRBV12-3/TRBV12-4 | TGTGCCAGCAGTTTTCGGGGTCACTCCTACGAGCAGTACTTC | CASSFRGHSYEQYF
. | TRBJ1-2 | few | TRBV6-1 | TGTGCCAGCTCGACGGTGGGGATCTACACCTTC | CASSTVGIYTF
. | TRBJ2-5 | many | TRBV12-3/TRBV12-4 | TGTGCCAGCAGTCCAGGGACGGAGCAAGAGACCCAGTACTTC | CASSPGTEQETQYF
TRBD2 | TRBJ2-7 | many | TRBV28 | TGTGCCAGCAGTTTAGCGGAACTAGCGGGAGGCCACGAGCAGTACTTC | CASSLAELAGGHEQYF
. | TRBJ2-5 | many | TRBV12-3/TRBV12-4 | TGTGCCAGCAGTAGCGGAGCAGAGACCCAGTACTTC | CASSSGAETQYF
TRBD1 | TRBJ1-5 | few | TRBV27 | TGTGCCAGCAGCCGGGGGGTCCGACAGGGGATCAATCAGCCCCAGCATTTT | CASSRGVRQGINQPQHF
. | TRBJ2-2 | . | TRBV11-3 | TGTGCCAGCAGCAGGGGCCGGGGCACCGGGGAGCTGTGTTTT | CASSRGRGTGELCF
TRBD2 | TRBJ2-7 | many | TRBV29-1 | TGCAGCGTTGAACCACTAGCGGTAGCGTCCTACGAGCAGTACTTC | CSVEPLAVASYEQYF
. | TRBJ1-3 | . | TRBV6-5 | TGTGCCAGCAGTTACGCAGGAGGGAGCTCTGGAAACACCATATATTTT | CASSYAGGSSGNTIYF
TRBD2 | TRBJ2-7 | many | TRBV12-3/TRBV12-4 | TGTGCCAGCAGTCAAACGGGAGGGCCCCACGAGCAGTACTTC | CASSQTGGPHEQYF
. | TRBJ2-4 | many | TRBV20-1 | TGCAGTGCTAGAGGTCAGGGGTCGGGTGCCAAAAACATTCAGTACTTC | CSARGQGSGAKNIQYF
. | TRBJ2-6 | many | TRBV4-3 | TGCGCCAGCAGCCACGGGGTTAATCCGGACTCTGGGGCCAACGTCCTGACTTTC | CASSHGVNPDSGANVLTF
TRBD2 | TRBJ2-7 | . | TRBV12-3/TRBV12-4 | TGTGCCAGCAGTTCCCGGCGACTAGCGGGAGAGGGGCAGTACTTC | CASSSRRLAGEGQYF
. | TRBJ1-3 | . | TRBV12-3/TRBV12-4 | TGTGCCAGCTTCGGTTGGGGAGCTCGGGCAGCTCAAGGCACCATATATTTT | CASFGWGARAAQGTIYF
. | TRBJ1-6 | few | TRBV28 | TGTGCCAGCAGTTTAGGGCAACCACCCCTCCACTTT | CASSLGQPPLHF
. | TRBJ2-7 | . | TRBV12-3/TRBV12-4 | TGTGCCAGCAGTTTACAGGGCATTTACTACGAGCAGTACTTC | CASSLQGIYYEQYF
TRBD2 | TRBJ2-5 | . | TRBV20-1 | TGCAGTGCCCCGGGGGGACTAGCGGCTCAAGAGACCCAGTACTTC | CSAPGGLAAQETQYF
. | TRBJ1-5 | many | TRBV20-1 | TGCAGTGCTAGGTCGGGAGGGGGTGGCAATCAGCCCCAGCATTTT | CSARSGGGGNQPQHF
TRBD1 | TRBJ2-7 | many | TRBV2 | TGTGCCAGCACTAGGGCGACAGGGCCTACCTACGAGCAGTACTTC | CASTRATGPTYEQYF
TRBD2 | TRBJ2-5 | many | TRBV27 | TGTGCCAGCAGTTCCCAGCGGGGCGGGGAGACCCAGTACTTC | CASSSQRGGETQYF
. | TRBJ2-2 | many | TRBV30 | TGTGCCTGGAGTGAATTGCGGGAGCTGTTTTTT | CAWSELRELFF
. | TRBJ2-7 | . | TRBV5-1 | TGCGCCAGCAGCTTGGAAGGCGGGATCTACGAGCAGTACTTC | CASSLEGGIYEQYF
. | TRBJ2-7 | many | TRBV29-1 | TGCAGCGTATTCGAGGGGAAAACCTACGAGCAGTACTTC | CSVFEGKTYEQYF
. | TRBJ1-5 | many | TRBV6-2/TRBV6-3 | TGTGCCAGCAGTTACGGGCAGACCTATAGCAATCAGCCCCAGCATTTT | CASSYGQTYSNQPQHF
TRBD1 | TRBJ1-1 | few | TRBV6-1 | TGTGCCAGCAGTGAAGCTTGGACAGGTTTGAACACTGAAGCTTTCTTT | CASSEAWTGLNTEAFF
TRBD1 | TRBJ1-1 | few | TRBV12-5 | TGTGCTAGTGGTTACTCCGGGACAGGGGGAACTGAAGCTTTCTTT | CASGYSGTGGTEAFF
. | TRBJ2-7 | many | TRBV6-5 | TGTGCCAGCAGTTACTCTTGGGGGAGCTCCTACGAGCAGTACTTC | CASSYSWGSSYEQYF
. | TRBJ1-2 | . | TRBV15 | TGTGCCACCAGCAGGCGGCCGGACCAGGGTCATGGCTACACCTTC | CATSRRPDQGHGYTF
. | TRBJ2-2 | few | TRBV6-4 | TGTGCCAGCAGCCAGGAGGAACGCGGGGAGCTGTTTTTT | CASSQEERGELFF